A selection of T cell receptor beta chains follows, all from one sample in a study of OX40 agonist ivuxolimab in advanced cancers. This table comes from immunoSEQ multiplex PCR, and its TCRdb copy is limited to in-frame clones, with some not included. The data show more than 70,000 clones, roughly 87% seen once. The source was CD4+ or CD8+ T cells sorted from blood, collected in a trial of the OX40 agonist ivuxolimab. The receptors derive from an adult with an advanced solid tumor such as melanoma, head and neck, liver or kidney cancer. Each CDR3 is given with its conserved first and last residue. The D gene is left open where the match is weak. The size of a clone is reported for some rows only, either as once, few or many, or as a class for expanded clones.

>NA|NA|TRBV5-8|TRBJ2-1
CASSFDSPLNEQFF
TGTGCCAGCAGCTTTGACTCACCACTAAATGAGCAGTTCTTC
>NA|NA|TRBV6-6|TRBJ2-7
CASSGQNSYEQYF
TGTGCCAGCAGTGGACAGAACTCCTACGAGCAGTACTTC
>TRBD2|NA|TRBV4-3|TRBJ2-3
CASSQDGGRAWDTQYF
TGCGCCAGCAGCCAAGATGGCGGGAGGGCCTGGGATACGCAGTATTTT
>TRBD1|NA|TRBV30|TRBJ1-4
CAWSGPGQGKLFF
TGTGCCTGGAGTGGGCCGGGACAGGGCAAACTGTTTTTT
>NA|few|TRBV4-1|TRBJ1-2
CASSLTGHTNYGYTF
TGCGCCAGCAGCCTGACCGGACACACGAACTATGGCTACACCTTC
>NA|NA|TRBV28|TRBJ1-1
CASRRDRAKKAFF
TGTGCCAGCAGGAGAGACAGAGCTAAAAAAGCTTTCTTT
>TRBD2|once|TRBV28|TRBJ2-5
CASSILGGAETQYF
TGTGCCAGCAGTATCCTCGGGGGGGCCGAGACCCAGTACTTC
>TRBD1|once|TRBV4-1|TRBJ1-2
CASSQDRDRALNGYTF
TGCGCCAGCAGCCAAGATCGGGACAGGGCCCTAAATGGCTACACCTTC
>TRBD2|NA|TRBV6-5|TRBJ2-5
CASSYRRGLEETQYF
TGTGCCAGCAGTTACCGCCGTGGACTAGAGGAGACCCAGTACTTC
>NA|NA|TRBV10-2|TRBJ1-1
CASSAVGRTEAFF
TGCGCCAGCAGCGCCGTCGGGCGAACTGAAGCTTTCTTT
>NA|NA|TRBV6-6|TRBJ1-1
CASSDSTRNTEAFF
TGTGCCAGCAGCGATTCAACAAGGAACACTGAAGCTTTCTTT
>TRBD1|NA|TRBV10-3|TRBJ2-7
CAISSPGQGIYEQYF
TGTGCCATCAGTTCGCCGGGACAGGGCATCTACGAGCAGTACTTC
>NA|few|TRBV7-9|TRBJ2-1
CASRTEGVGNEQFF
TGTGCCAGCAGAACGGAGGGGGTTGGCAATGAGCAGTTCTTC
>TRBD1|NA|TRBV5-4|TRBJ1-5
CASSLGRGHPQHF
TGTGCCAGCAGCTTGGGGAGGGGGCACCCCCAGCATTTT
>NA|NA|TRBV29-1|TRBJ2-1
CSVEDKTWDGNEQFF
TGCAGCGTTGAAGACAAGACTTGGGACGGCAATGAGCAGTTCTTC
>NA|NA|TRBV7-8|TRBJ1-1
CASSLRMGGNAEAFF
TGTGCCAGCAGCTTGCGGATGGGGGGGAACGCTGAAGCTTTCTTT
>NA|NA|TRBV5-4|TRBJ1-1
CASSFGQNTEAFF
TGTGCCAGCAGCTTTGGACAGAACACTGAAGCTTTCTTT
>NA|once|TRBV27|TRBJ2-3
CASSLRAESTDTQYF
TGTGCCAGCAGTTTAAGAGCGGAGAGCACAGATACGCAGTATTTT
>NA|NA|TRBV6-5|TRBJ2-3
CASSYRDSTDTQYF
TGTGCCAGCAGTTACCGGGACAGCACAGATACGCAGTATTTT
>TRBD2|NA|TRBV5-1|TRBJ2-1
CASRGGLAGPYEQFF
TGCGCCAGCAGGGGGGGACTAGCGGGGCCTTATGAGCAGTTCTTC
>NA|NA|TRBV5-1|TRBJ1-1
CASSPGVGAFSEAFF
TGCGCCAGCAGCCCTGGTGTTGGTGCGTTCTCTGAAGCTTTCTTT
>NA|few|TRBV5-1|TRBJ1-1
CASSQGRQLKAFF
TGCGCCAGCAGCCAGGGACGCCAGCTCAAAGCTTTCTTT
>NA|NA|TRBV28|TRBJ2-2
CASSVKGIRAGELFF
TGTGCCAGCAGTGTGAAGGGTATCCGTGCCGGGGAGCTGTTTTTT
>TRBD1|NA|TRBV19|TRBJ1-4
CASTAPDRGSEKLFF
TGTGCCAGTACCGCCCCGGACAGGGGATCTGAAAAACTGTTTTTT
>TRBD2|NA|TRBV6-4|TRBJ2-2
CASRDIAGVAGELFF
TGTGCCAGCAGGGACATAGCGGGAGTGGCCGGGGAGCTGTTTTTT
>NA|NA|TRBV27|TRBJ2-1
CASSVDYSSYNEQFF
TGTGCCAGCAGTGTGGACTACTCATCCTACAATGAGCAGTTCTTC
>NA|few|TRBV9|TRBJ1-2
CASSVDGNNYGYTF
TGTGCCAGCAGCGTAGACGGCAATAACTATGGCTACACCTTC
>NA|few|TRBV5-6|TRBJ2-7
CASSFLTKETYEQYF
TGTGCCAGCAGCTTCTTGACAAAAGAGACCTACGAGCAGTACTTC
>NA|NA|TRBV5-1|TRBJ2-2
CASSLGQNTGELFF
TGCGCCAGCAGCCTTGGACAGAACACCGGGGAGCTGTTTTTT
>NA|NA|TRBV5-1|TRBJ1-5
CASSLAAGNNQPQHF
TGCGCCAGCAGCTTGGCCGCAGGGAACAATCAGCCCCAGCATTTT
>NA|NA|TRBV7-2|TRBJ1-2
CASSGGLGGYTF
TGTGCCAGCAGCGGGGGCCTGGGAGGCTACACCTTC
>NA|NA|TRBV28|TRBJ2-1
CASRLDSQADYNEQFF
TGTGCCAGCCGACTTGACAGCCAAGCGGACTACAATGAGCAGTTCTTC
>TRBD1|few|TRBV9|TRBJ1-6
CASSVEDRGGSPLHF
TGTGCCAGCAGCGTAGAGGACAGGGGCGGCTCACCCCTCCACTTT
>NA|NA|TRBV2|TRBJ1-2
CASSYLAGGYTF
TGTGCCAGCAGTTACCTGGCTGGGGGCTACACCTTC
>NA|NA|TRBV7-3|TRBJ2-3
CASSLGLKTDTQYF
TGTGCCAGCAGCTTGGGCCTAAAGACAGATACGCAGTATTTT
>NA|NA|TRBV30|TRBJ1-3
CAWSTGSNSGNTIYF
TGTGCCTGGAGTACGGGCTCGAACTCTGGAAACACCATATATTTT
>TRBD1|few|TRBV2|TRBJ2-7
CASSRHRGPYEQYF
TGTGCCAGCAGTCGACACAGGGGCCCCTACGAGCAGTACTTC
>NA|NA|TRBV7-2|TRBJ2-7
CASSLGQFYEQYF
TGTGCCAGCAGCTTAGGGCAGTTCTACGAGCAGTACTTC
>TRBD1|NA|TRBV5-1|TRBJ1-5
CASSPGQANNQPQHF
TGCGCCAGCAGCCCGGGACAGGCGAACAATCAGCCCCAGCATTTT
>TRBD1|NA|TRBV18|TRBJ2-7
CASSPSDRRSYEQYF
TGTGCCAGCTCACCTTCGGACAGGAGATCCTACGAGCAGTACTTC
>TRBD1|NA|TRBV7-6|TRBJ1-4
CASSLRGRGTTNEKLFF
TGTGCCAGCAGCCTCAGGGGGCGGGGGACAACTAATGAAAAACTGTTTTTT
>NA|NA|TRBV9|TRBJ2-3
CASSPQAVRPDTQYF
TGTGCCAGCAGCCCTCAAGCGGTTCGGCCAGATACGCAGTATTTT
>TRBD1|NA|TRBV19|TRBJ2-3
CASSMDRGQTDTQYF
TGTGCCAGTAGTATGGACAGGGGGCAGACAGATACGCAGTATTTT
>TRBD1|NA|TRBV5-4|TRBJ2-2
CASTTGQGFTGELFF
TGTGCCAGCACCACGGGACAGGGCTTCACCGGGGAGCTGTTTTTT
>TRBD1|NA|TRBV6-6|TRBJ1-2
CASSYSKTAGGRYF
TGTGCCAGCAGTTACTCGAAGACGGCAGGGGGAAGATACTTC
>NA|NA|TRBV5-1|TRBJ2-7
CASSLAWGLLSYEQYF
TGCGCCAGCAGCTTGGCTTGGGGGCTACTCTCCTACGAGCAGTACTTC